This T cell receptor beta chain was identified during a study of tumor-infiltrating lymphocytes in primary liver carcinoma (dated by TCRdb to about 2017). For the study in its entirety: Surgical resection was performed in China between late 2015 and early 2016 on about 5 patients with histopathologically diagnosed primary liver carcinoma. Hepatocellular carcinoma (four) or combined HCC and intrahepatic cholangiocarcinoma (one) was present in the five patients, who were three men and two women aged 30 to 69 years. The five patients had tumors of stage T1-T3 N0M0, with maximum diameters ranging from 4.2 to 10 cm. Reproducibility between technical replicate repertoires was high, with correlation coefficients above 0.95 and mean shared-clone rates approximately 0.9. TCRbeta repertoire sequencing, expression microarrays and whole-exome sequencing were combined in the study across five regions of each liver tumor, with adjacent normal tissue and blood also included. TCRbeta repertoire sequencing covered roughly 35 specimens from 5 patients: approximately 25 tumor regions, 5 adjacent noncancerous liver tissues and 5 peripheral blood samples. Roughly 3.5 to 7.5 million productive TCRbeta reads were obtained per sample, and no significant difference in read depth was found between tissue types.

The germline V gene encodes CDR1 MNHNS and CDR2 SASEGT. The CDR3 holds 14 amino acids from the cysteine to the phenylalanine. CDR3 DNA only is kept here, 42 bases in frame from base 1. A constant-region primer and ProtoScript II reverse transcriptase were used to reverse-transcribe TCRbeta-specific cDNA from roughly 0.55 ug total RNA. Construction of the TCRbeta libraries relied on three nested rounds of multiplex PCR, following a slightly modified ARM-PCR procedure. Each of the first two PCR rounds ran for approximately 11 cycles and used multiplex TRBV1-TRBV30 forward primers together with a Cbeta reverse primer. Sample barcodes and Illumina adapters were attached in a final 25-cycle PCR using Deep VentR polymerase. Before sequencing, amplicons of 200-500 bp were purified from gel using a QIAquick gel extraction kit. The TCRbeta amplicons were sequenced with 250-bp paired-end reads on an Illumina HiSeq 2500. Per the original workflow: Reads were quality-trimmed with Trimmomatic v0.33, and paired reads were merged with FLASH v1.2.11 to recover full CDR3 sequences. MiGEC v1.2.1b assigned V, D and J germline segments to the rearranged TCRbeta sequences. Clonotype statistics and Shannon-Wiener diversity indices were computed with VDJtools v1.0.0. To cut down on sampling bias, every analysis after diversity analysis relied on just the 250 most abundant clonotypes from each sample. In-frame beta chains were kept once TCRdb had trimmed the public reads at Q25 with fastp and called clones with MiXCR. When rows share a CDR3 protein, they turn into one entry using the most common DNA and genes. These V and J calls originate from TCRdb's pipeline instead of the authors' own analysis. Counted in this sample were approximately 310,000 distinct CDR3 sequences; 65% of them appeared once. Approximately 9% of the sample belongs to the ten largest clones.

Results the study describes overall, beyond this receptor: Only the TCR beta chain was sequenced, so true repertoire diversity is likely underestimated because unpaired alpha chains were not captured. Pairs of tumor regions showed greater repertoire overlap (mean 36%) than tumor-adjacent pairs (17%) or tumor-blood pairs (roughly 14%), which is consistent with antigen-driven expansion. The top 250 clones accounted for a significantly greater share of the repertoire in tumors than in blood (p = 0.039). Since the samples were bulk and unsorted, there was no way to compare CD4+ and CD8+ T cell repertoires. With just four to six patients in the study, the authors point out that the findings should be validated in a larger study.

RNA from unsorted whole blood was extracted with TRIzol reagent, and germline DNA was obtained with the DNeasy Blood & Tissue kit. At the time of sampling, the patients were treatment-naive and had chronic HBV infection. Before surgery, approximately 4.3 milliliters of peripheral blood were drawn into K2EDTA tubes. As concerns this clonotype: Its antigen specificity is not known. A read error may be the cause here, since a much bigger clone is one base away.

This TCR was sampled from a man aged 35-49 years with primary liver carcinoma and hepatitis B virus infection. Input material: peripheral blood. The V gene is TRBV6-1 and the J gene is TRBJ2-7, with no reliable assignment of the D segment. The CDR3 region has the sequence CASRSLGASYEEYF. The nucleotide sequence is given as TGTGCCAGCAGGTCCCTCGGAGCTTCCTACGAGGAGTACTTC.